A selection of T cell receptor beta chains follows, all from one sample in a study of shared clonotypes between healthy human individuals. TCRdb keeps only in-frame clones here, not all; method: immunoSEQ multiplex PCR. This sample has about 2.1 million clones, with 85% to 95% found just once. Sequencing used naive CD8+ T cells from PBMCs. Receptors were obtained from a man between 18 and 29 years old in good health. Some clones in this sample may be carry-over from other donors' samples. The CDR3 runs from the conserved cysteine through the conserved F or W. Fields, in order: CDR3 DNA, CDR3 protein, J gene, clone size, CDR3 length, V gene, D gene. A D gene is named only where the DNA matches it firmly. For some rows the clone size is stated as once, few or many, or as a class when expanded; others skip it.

DNA: TGCAGCTTTGGACAGGGAAGATATGGCTACACCTTC; CDR3: CSFGQGRYGYTF; J: TRBJ1-2; size: once; length: 12; V: TRBV29-1; D: TRBD1
DNA: TGTGCCAGCAGTTTCGGCAGCTTATACGAGCAGTACTTC; CDR3: CASSFGSLYEQYF; J: TRBJ2-7; size: -; length: 13; V: TRBV27; D: -
DNA: TGTGCCAGCAGCTCCCGGGACAGGCAAAACACCGGGGAGCTGTTTTTT; CDR3: CASSSRDRQNTGELFF; J: TRBJ2-2; size: -; length: 16; V: TRBV7-9; D: TRBD1
DNA: TGCGCCAGCAGCTCGGGACACCCGAACACTGAAGCTTTCTTT; CDR3: CASSSGHPNTEAFF; J: TRBJ1-1; size: -; length: 14; V: TRBV5-1; D: -
DNA: TGTGCCAGCAGTTTAAAGGGGGCAGTTTACGAGCAGTACTTC; CDR3: CASSLKGAVYEQYF; J: TRBJ2-7; size: -; length: 14; V: TRBV27; D: TRBD1
DNA: TGTGCCAGTAGTCCGGGACTAGCGGGATTGTACGAGCAGTACTTC; CDR3: CASSPGLAGLYEQYF; J: TRBJ2-7; size: -; length: 15; V: TRBV19; D: TRBD2
DNA: TGTGCCAGCAGTGAAGCGCTTCACCAGGGGATTGGTGGCTACACCTTC; CDR3: CASSEALHQGIGGYTF; J: TRBJ1-2; size: once; length: 16; V: TRBV6-1; D: -
DNA: TGTGCCACCAGCAGTCACGGCCGGCTAGCGGCCTACAATGAGCAGTTCTTC; CDR3: CATSSHGRLAAYNEQFF; J: TRBJ2-1; size: -; length: 17; V: TRBV15; D: TRBD2
DNA: TGTGCCAGTAGTATTTGGGGCAGCAAGAACACCGGGGAGCTGTTTTTT; CDR3: CASSIWGSKNTGELFF; J: TRBJ2-2; size: -; length: 16; V: TRBV19; D: -
DNA: TGTGCCAGCAGTTTAAGGACAGGGGGAACAGATACGCAGTATTTT; CDR3: CASSLRTGGTDTQYF; J: TRBJ2-3; size: -; length: 15; V: TRBV27; D: TRBD1
DNA: TGTGCCTGGAGTAAGCGGGACAGCCGTAATGAAAAACTGTTTTTT; CDR3: CAWSKRDSRNEKLFF; J: TRBJ1-4; size: -; length: 15; V: TRBV30; D: TRBD1
DNA: TGTGCCAGCAGTCCCTGGGACAGGGGGAACACCGGGGAGCTGTTTTTT; CDR3: CASSPWDRGNTGELFF; J: TRBJ2-2; size: -; length: 16; V: TRBV28; D: TRBD1
DNA: TGTGCCAGCAGTTTGCGCAGAAGGGGTTACTACGAGCAGTACTTC; CDR3: CASSLRRRGYYEQYF; J: TRBJ2-7; size: -; length: 15; V: TRBV27; D: -
DNA: TGTGCCAGCAGTTCGGACAGGGGGTTCAGAAACATTCAGTACTTC; CDR3: CASSSDRGFRNIQYF; J: TRBJ2-4; size: -; length: 15; V: TRBV28; D: TRBD1
DNA: TGTGCCAGCAGCTTAGGGGGTGGGACTAGCGGGAGATACGAGCAGTACTTC; CDR3: CASSLGGGTSGRYEQYF; J: TRBJ2-7; size: -; length: 17; V: TRBV7-9; D: TRBD2
DNA: TGCAGCGCCCGGACAGGCAGGGTGTACGAGCAGTACTTC; CDR3: CSARTGRVYEQYF; J: TRBJ2-7; size: -; length: 13; V: TRBV29-1; D: TRBD1
DNA: TGTGCCAGCAGCCACCCCGGGAGAACCGGGGAGCTGTTTTTT; CDR3: CASSHPGRTGELFF; J: TRBJ2-2; size: -; length: 14; V: TRBV7-3; D: -
DNA: TGTGCCAGCAGCCAAGATCGGACAGGGCCATTCCCTGTGGAGACCCAGTACTTC; CDR3: CASSQDRTGPFPVETQYF; J: TRBJ2-5; size: -; length: 18; V: TRBV14; D: TRBD1
DNA: TGTGCCAGCAGCCCTGCGGGAGAGAGGACCGGGGAGCTGTTTTTT; CDR3: CASSPAGERTGELFF; J: TRBJ2-2; size: -; length: 15; V: TRBV7-9; D: TRBD2
DNA: TGCGCCAGCAGCTATAGCGCTACGTCCTACGAGCAGTACTTC; CDR3: CASSYSATSYEQYF; J: TRBJ2-7; size: -; length: 14; V: TRBV5-1; D: -
DNA: TGCAGCGTTGAAACCGGGACAGTGTTCACAGATACGCAGTATTTT; CDR3: CSVETGTVFTDTQYF; J: TRBJ2-3; size: -; length: 15; V: TRBV29-1; D: TRBD1
DNA: TGTGCCTGGAGTGAAACTTACCGGAATGAGCAGTTCTTC; CDR3: CAWSETYRNEQFF; J: TRBJ2-1; size: -; length: 13; V: TRBV30; D: -
DNA: TGCGCCACTGGTGGTCCAGTTATTTCGGATGAGCAGTTCTTC; CDR3: CATGGPVISDEQFF; J: TRBJ2-1; size: -; length: 14; V: TRBV10-2; D: -
DNA: TGTGCCAGCAGTTTAAACACAGGGGGTGGATTGTGGGAGCTGTTTTTT; CDR3: CASSLNTGGGLWELFF; J: TRBJ2-2; size: -; length: 16; V: TRBV28; D: TRBD1
DNA: TGTGCCACCAGCAGAGATTGGGACGGTAGTCAGCCCCAGCATTTT; CDR3: CATSRDWDGSQPQHF; J: TRBJ1-5; size: -; length: 15; V: TRBV15; D: -
DNA: TGCGCCAGCAGCTTGGGACAGGGGAAGGAAAAACTGTTTTTT; CDR3: CASSLGQGKEKLFF; J: TRBJ1-4; size: -; length: 14; V: TRBV5-1; D: TRBD1
DNA: TGTGCTAGTGGTTTGGCTGGGGGTACCACCGGGGAGCTGTTTTTT; CDR3: CASGLAGGTTGELFF; J: TRBJ2-2; size: -; length: 15; V: TRBV12-5; D: -
DNA: TGTGCCTGGAGCCCGGGGGCTGGGGCCAACGTCCTGACTTTC; CDR3: CAWSPGAGANVLTF; J: TRBJ2-6; size: -; length: 14; V: TRBV30; D: -
DNA: TGTGCCAGCAGCGCACTAGACAGGAGTCTAGCTCCGCGGCAGTTCTTC; CDR3: CASSALDRSLAPRQFF; J: TRBJ2-1; size: -; length: 16; V: TRBV7-9; D: -
DNA: TGCGCCAGCAGCTGGGACCTGAGCACTGAAGCTTTCTTT; CDR3: CASSWDLSTEAFF; J: TRBJ1-1; size: -; length: 13; V: TRBV5-1; D: -
DNA: TGTGCCAGCAGTTTGTCCGCCGGGACAGGGCACACTGAAGCTTTCTTT; CDR3: CASSLSAGTGHTEAFF; J: TRBJ1-1; size: once; length: 16; V: TRBV27; D: TRBD1
DNA: TGTGCCAGCAGTTCCTGGGACGGGGGTAGCAATCAGCCCCAGCATTTT; CDR3: CASSSWDGGSNQPQHF; J: TRBJ1-5; size: -; length: 16; V: TRBV28; D: -
DNA: TGTGCCAGCAGTGACCCGGGACTTGGAGATACGCAGTATTTT; CDR3: CASSDPGLGDTQYF; J: TRBJ2-3; size: -; length: 14; V: TRBV6-5; D: -
DNA: TGTGCCAGCAGCCTTAGCGGGAATTCCTACGAGCAGTACTTC; CDR3: CASSLSGNSYEQYF; J: TRBJ2-7; size: -; length: 14; V: TRBV27; D: TRBD2
DNA: TGTGCCGCAGGAGAGACCCAGTACTTC; CDR3: CAAGETQYF; J: TRBJ2-5; size: -; length: 9; V: TRBV7-6; D: -
DNA: TGCGCCAGCAGCCTCGGGCAGGAACTAGAAAAACTGTTTTTT; CDR3: CASSLGQELEKLFF; J: TRBJ1-4; size: -; length: 14; V: TRBV5-1; D: -
DNA: TGTGCCAGCAGTCACGAACAGGGGTGGACAAACGAGCAGTACTTC; CDR3: CASSHEQGWTNEQYF; J: TRBJ2-7; size: -; length: 15; V: TRBV28; D: TRBD1
DNA: TGTGCCAGCAGTTCCACCCGCCGGCGGGATGAGCAGTTCTTC; CDR3: CASSSTRRRDEQFF; J: TRBJ2-1; size: -; length: 14; V: TRBV28; D: -
DNA: TGTGCCAGCAGCGTAGATTCCGGCACTGAAGCTTTCTTT; CDR3: CASSVDSGTEAFF; J: TRBJ1-1; size: few; length: 13; V: TRBV9; D: -
DNA: TGTGCCAGCAGCCAGGACAGTGATACTACCTACGAGCAGTACTTC; CDR3: CASSQDSDTTYEQYF; J: TRBJ2-7; size: -; length: 15; V: TRBV9; D: -
DNA: TGTGCCAGCAGTTTCCTGGGGGAATCCGGCTACACCTTC; CDR3: CASSFLGESGYTF; J: TRBJ1-2; size: -; length: 13; V: TRBV27; D: -
DNA: TGTGCCAGCAGTCCAACTCAAGCGGGAGTATCCTACAATGAGCAGTTCTTC; CDR3: CASSPTQAGVSYNEQFF; J: TRBJ2-1; size: -; length: 17; V: TRBV28; D: TRBD2
DNA: TGTGCCAGCAGTGACCCCCCCGGCTCTGGCTACACCTTC; CDR3: CASSDPPGSGYTF; J: TRBJ1-2; size: -; length: 13; V: TRBV6-4; D: -
DNA: TGTGCCAGCAGCCGGTGGTTGGGCCCCGGGGATGAGCAGTTCTTC; CDR3: CASSRWLGPGDEQFF; J: TRBJ2-1; size: -; length: 15; V: TRBV7-2; D: -
DNA: TGTGCCAGCAGCTTAGCGGGATTGCGGAGCACAGATACGCAGTATTTT; CDR3: CASSLAGLRSTDTQYF; J: TRBJ2-3; size: -; length: 16; V: TRBV7-6; D: -
DNA: TGTGCCAGTCAGAGAACCGGGGAGCTGTTTTTT; CDR3: CASQRTGELFF; J: TRBJ2-2; size: -; length: 11; V: TRBV19; D: -
DNA: TGTGCCAGCAGCGTTCTAGCGAACGAGCAGTACTTC; CDR3: CASSVLANEQYF; J: TRBJ2-7; size: -; length: 12; V: TRBV11-2; D: -
DNA: TGTGCCAGCAGCCAGGTCCGGGACTACCGTACTAGCACAGATACGCAGTATTTT; CDR3: CASSQVRDYRTSTDTQYF; J: TRBJ2-3; size: -; length: 18; V: TRBV4-2; D: TRBD2
DNA: TGTGCCAGCAGAGACACCGGGGAGCTGTTTTTT; CDR3: CASRDTGELFF; J: TRBJ2-2; size: few; length: 11; V: TRBV28; D: -
DNA: TGTGCCAGCAGCCCAGGACAGTCGGGCACTGAAGCTTTCTTT; CDR3: CASSPGQSGTEAFF; J: TRBJ1-1; size: -; length: 14; V: TRBV28; D: -
DNA: TGCAGCGTTTTACCGCCGAACACCGGGGAGCTGTTTTTT; CDR3: CSVLPPNTGELFF; J: TRBJ2-2; size: -; length: 13; V: TRBV29-1; D: -
DNA: TGTGCCAGCAGCCCTCCTTCCTATACGCAGTATTTT; CDR3: CASSPPSYTQYF; J: TRBJ2-3; size: -; length: 12; V: TRBV9; D: -
DNA: TGTGCCAGCAGCTTGGACGGGGAGACTCAGCCCCAGCATTTT; CDR3: CASSLDGETQPQHF; J: TRBJ1-5; size: -; length: 14; V: TRBV5-6; D: -
DNA: TGTGCCAGCAGCGCGACAGGGGCTGAGCAGTTCTTC; CDR3: CASSATGAEQFF; J: TRBJ2-1; size: once; length: 12; V: TRBV9; D: TRBD1
DNA: TGTGCCAGCAGCTTAGACGGGACGGACTATGGCTACACCTTC; CDR3: CASSLDGTDYGYTF; J: TRBJ1-2; size: few; length: 14; V: TRBV7-9; D: -
DNA: TGTGCCAGCACCCCTGGGCGGGGCACGTACGAGCAGTACTTC; CDR3: CASTPGRGTYEQYF; J: TRBJ2-7; size: -; length: 14; V: TRBV6-1; D: -
DNA: TGCGCCAGCAGCTTGGACTGGGAAGAGACCCAGTACTTC; CDR3: CASSLDWEETQYF; J: TRBJ2-5; size: -; length: 13; V: TRBV5-1; D: -
DNA: TGCGCCAGCAGTCCCCCCCTCCAAGAGACCCAGTACTTC; CDR3: CASSPPLQETQYF; J: TRBJ2-5; size: -; length: 13; V: TRBV5-1; D: -